This T cell receptor beta chain stems from a study of metastatic and nonmetastatic thyroid tumors. Study in general: Peripheral blood and tumor or nodule samples from malignant and benign thyroid patients were compared.

Thyroid surgery was preceded by no treatment in any patient. TCRdb re-called the PCR reads via MiXCR. Among approximately 17,000 clones listed, 25% were seen once. Sequences were obtained from adjacent normal tissue. The sequence was obtained from a female donor with papillary thyroid cancer or a benign thyroid nodule (not recorded which). Some clones in this sample may be carry-over from other donors' samples.

The CDR3 nucleotides read TGTGCCAGCAGCTTAGTTGGCGCTAACACTGAAGCTTTCTTT. Translating gives CASSLVGANTEAFF. The V call is TRBV13, the J call TRBJ1-1; the D is unclear. Trimming took 1 base from V and 2 from J, leaving 8 bases between them. The CDR3 is 14 residues long. Looked up from germline, CDR1 is PRHDT and CDR2 is FYEKMQ (reference sequence).